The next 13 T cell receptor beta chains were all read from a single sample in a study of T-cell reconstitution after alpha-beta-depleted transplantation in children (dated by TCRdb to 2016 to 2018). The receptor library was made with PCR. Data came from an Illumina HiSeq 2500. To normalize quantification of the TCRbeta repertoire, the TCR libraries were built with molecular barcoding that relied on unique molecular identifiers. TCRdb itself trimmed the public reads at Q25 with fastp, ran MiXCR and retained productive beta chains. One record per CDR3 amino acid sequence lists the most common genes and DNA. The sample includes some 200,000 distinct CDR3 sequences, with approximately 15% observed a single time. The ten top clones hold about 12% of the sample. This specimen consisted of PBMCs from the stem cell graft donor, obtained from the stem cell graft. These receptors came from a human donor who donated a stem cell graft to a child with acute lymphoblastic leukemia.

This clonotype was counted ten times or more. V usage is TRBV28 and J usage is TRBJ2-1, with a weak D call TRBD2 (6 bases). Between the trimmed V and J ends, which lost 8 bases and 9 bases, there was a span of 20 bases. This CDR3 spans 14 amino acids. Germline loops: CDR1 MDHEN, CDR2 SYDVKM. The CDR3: CASSVTGRFSEQFF. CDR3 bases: TGTGCCAGCTCGGTGACCGGGAGATTCAGTGAGCAGTTCTTC. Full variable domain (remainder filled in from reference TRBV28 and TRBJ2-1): DVKVTQSSRYLVKRTGEKVFLECVQDMDHENMFWYRQDPGLGLRLIYFSYDVKMKEKGDIPEGYSVSREKKERFSLILESASTNQTSMYLCASSVTGRFSEQFFGPGTRLTVL.

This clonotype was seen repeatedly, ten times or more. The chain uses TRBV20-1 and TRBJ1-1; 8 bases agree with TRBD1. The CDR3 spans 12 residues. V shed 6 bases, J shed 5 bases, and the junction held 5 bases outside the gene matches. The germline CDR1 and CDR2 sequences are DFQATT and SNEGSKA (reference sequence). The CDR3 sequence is CSARDRRTEAFF. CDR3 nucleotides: TGCAGTGCCAGGGACAGGCGGACTGAAGCTTTCTTT.

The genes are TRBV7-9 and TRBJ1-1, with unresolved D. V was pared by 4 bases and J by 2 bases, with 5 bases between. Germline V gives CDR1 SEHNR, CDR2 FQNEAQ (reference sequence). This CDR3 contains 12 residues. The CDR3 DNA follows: TGTGCCAGCAGCTCCCGAAACACTGAAGCTTTCTTT. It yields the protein CASSSRNTEAFF.

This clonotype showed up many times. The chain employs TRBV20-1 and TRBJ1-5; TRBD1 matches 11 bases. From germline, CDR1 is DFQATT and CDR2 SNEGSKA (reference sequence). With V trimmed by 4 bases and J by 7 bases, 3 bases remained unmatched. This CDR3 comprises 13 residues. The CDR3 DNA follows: TGCAGTGCTACCCGGGACAGGGGGCAGCCCCAGCATTTT. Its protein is CSATRDRGQPQHF.

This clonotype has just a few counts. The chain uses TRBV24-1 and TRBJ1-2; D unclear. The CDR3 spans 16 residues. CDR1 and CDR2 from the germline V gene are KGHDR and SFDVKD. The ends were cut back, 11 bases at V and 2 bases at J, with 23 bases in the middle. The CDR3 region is CASRSGRVARNYGYTF. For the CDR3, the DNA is TGTGCCAGCCGAAGTGGACGGGTAGCGAGAAACTATGGCTACACCTTC.

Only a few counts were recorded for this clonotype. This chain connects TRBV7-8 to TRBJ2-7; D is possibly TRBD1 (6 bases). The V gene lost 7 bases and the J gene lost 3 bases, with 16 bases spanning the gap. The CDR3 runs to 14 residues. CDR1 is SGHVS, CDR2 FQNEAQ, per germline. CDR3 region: CASTTGSPIYEQYF. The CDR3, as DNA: TGTGCCAGCACCACAGGGTCTCCCATCTACGAGCAGTACTTC. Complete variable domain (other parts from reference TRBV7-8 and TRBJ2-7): GAGVSQSPRYKVAKRGQDVALRCDPISGHVSLFWYQQALGQGPEFLTYFQNEAQLDKSGLPSDRFFAERPEGSVSTLKIQRTQQEDSAVYLCASTTGSPIYEQYFGPGTRLTVT.

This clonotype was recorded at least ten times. The CDR3 sequence is CASRRSGRAYYNEQFF. The CDR3, as DNA: TGTGCCAGCCGACGTAGCGGGAGGGCCTACTACAATGAGCAGTTCTTC. This chain joins TRBV6-5 and TRBJ2-1; TRBD2 agrees at 11 bases. The CDR3 is 16 residues long. With 8 bases clipped from V and 3 bases from J, the junction kept 9 bases outside the gene matches. Germline CDR1 reads MNHEY; CDR2 reads SVGAGI.

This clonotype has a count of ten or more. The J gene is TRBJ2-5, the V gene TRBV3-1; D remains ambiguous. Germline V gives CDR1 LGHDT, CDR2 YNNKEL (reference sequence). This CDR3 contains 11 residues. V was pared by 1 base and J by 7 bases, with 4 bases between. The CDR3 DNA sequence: TGTGCCAGCAGCCAAGCATCGACCCAGTACTTC. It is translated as CASSQASTQYF.

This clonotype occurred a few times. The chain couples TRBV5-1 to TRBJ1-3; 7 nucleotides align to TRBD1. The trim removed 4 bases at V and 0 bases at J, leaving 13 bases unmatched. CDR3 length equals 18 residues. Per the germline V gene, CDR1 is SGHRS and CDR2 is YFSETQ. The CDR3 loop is CASSLYPATGFSGNTIYF. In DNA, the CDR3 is TGCGCCAGCAGCCTATATCCGGCGACAGGGTTCTCTGGAAACACCATATATTTT.

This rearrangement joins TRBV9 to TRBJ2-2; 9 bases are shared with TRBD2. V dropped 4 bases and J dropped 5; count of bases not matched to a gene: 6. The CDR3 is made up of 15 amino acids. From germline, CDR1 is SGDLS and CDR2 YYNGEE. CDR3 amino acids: CASSQREVRTGELFF. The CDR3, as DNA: TGTGCCAGCAGCCAGCGGGAGGTGCGGACCGGGGAGCTGTTTTTT.

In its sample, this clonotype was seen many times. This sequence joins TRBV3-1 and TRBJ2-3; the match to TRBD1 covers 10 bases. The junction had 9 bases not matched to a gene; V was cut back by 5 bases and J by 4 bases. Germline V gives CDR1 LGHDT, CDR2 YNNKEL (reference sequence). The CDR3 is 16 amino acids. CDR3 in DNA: TGTGCCAGCAGCACGACAGGGGGCGAGAGCGCAGATACGCAGTATTTT. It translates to CASSTTGGESADTQYF.

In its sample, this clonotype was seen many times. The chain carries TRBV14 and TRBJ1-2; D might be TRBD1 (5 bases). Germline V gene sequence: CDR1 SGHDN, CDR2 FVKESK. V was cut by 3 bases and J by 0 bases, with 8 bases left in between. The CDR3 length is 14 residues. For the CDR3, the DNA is TGTGCCAGCAGCCAGGGACGGACTAACTATGGCTACACCTTC. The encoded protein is CASSQGRTNYGYTF.

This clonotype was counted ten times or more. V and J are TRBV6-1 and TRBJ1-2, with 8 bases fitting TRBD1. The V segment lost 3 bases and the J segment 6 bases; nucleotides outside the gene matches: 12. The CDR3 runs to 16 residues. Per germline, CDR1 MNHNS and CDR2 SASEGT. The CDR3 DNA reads TGTGCCAGCAGTGATCTGCTCCGGGACAGGAGGCATGGCTACACCTTC. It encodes CASSDLLRDRRHGYTF.